A few counts support the clone carrying this T cell receptor (beta chain). Its target is unknown. Using RNA template, CDR3s of TCR alpha and beta were amplified with iRepertoire arm-PCR. Tissue mRNA or PBMC total RNA, roughly 100-400 ng, went into one-step reverse transcription and amplification. MiXCR, run by TCRdb on the multiplex PCR reads, gives a single entry per CDR3 protein. The sample shows over 80,000 distinct CDR3 sequences, roughly 39% of them seen only once. The sample comes from a study of glioma-infiltrating T cells. General study points: Tissue and blood shared very few CDR3 sequences.

Germline V gene sequence: CDR1 SGHRS, CDR2 YFSETQ. This CDR3 is built from 18 residues. V was pared by 4 bases and J by 4 bases, with 12 bases of the junction left unmatched. Sequencing was performed on glioma tissue, nonneoplastic brain tissue, or PBMCs (not recorded which). This receptor was taken from a human donor with low-grade glioma or glioblastoma, undergoing nonglioma brain surgery, or in good health (not recorded which). The chain combines TRBV5-1 with TRBJ2-5, with TRBD2 matching over 14 bases. The DNA for the CDR3 is TGCGCCAGCAGCATAGAACATGGGACTAGCGGGGGAGGAGAGACCCAGTACTTC. It translates to CASSIEHGTSGGGETQYF.